This T cell receptor beta chain was captured in a study of T cell responses to AZD1222 COVID-19 vaccine. Study at large: Second doses were pooled across both intervals (about 4 or about 12 weeks).

Data came from immunoSEQ multiplex PCR; TCRdb stores just in-frame clones and leaves some out. The sample lists about 100,000 clones; about nine tenths were seen once. The CDR3 length is 19 residues. Germline assignment: CDR1 ENHRY and CDR2 SYGVKD. Deletions cut 0 bases from V and 0 bases from J, with 20 bases between. In regard to this clone: Its antigen is unidentified.

Overall study findings and caveats: Epitopes outside B.1.351 and B.1.1.7 mutated regions reportedly drew nearly half of spike TCRs. Clonal diversity may have been underestimated, and the donors were mostly white British, with more females than males. Spike-specific TCR depth and breadth grew after two AZD1222 doses.

This chain connects TRBV10-3 to TRBJ1-2; possible D gene TRBD1, 5 bases. The sequence was collected from an adult in good health. The sequenced sample was peripheral blood, obtained on day 0 of AZD1222 vaccination. The CDR3 region is CAISESGGAFGYTNYGYTF. In DNA form, the CDR3 reads TGTGCCATCAGTGAGTCTGGCGGGGCCTTCGGTTACACTAACTATGGCTACACCTTC.